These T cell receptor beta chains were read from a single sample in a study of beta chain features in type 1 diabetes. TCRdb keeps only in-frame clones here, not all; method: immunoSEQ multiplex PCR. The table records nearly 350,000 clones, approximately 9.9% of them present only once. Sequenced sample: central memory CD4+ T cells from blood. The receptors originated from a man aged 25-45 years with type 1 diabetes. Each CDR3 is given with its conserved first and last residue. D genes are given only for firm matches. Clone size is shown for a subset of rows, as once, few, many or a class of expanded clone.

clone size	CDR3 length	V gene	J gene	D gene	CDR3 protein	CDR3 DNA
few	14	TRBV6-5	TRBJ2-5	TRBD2	CASIYGRAQETQYF	TGTGCCAGCATTTATGGGAGGGCCCAAGAGACCCAGTACTTC
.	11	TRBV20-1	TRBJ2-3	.	CSVAHRDTQYF	TGCAGTGTCGCCCATAGGGATACGCAGTATTTT
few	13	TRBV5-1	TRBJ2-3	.	CASSLWGSDTQYF	TGCGCCAGCAGCTTGTGGGGGTCAGATACGCAGTATTTT
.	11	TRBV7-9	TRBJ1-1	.	CASSLAFEAFF	TGTGCCAGCAGCTTAGCGTTTGAAGCTTTCTTT
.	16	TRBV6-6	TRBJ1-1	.	CASSPGGGRVNTEAFF	TGTGCCAGCAGTCCTGGAGGGGGAAGGGTGAACACTGAAGCTTTCTTT
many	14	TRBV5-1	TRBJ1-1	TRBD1	CASSMGQEGTEAFF	TGCGCCAGCAGTATGGGACAGGAGGGCACTGAAGCTTTCTTT
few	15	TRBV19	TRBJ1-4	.	CASSPGLLTNEKLFF	TGTGCCAGCAGCCCTGGACTCCTAACTAATGAAAAACTGTTTTTT
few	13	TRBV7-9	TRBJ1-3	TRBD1	CASSQETGGFIYF	TGCGCCAGCAGCCAAGAGACAGGGGGCTTCATATATTTT
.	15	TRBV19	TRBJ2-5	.	CASSASTGHKETQYF	TGTGCCAGTAGTGCCTCTACAGGGCATAAAGAGACCCAGTACTTC
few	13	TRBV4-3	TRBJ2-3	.	CASSQDRIARQYF	TGCGCCAGCAGCCAAGATAGGATAGCGAGGCAGTATTTT
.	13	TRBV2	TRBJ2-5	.	CASSESGVGTQYF	TGTGCCAGCAGTGAATCAGGGGTGGGGACCCAGTACTTC
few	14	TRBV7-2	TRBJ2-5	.	CASSLRAVQETQYF	TGTGCCAGCAGCTTAAGGGCGGTCCAAGAGACCCAGTACTTC
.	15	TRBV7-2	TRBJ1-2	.	CASRFFERVDYGYTF	TGTGCCAGCAGGTTCTTCGAGAGGGTAGACTATGGCTACACCTTC
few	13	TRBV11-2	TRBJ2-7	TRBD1	CASSGGQGHEQYF	TGTGCCAGCAGCGGGGGACAGGGCCACGAGCAGTACTTC
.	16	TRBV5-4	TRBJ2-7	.	CASSLDGRGASYEQYF	TGTGCCAGCAGCTTGGATGGGCGGGGTGCCTCCTACGAGCAGTACTTC
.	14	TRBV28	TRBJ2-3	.	CASSFGPTFSTQYF	TGTGCCAGCAGTTTCGGACCTACCTTTTCTACGCAGTATTTT
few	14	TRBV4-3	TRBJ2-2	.	CASSQDWRTGELFF	TGCGCCAGCAGCCAAGACTGGCGGACCGGGGAGCTGTTTTTT
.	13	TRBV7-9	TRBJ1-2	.	CASSLTGSIGYTF	TGTGCCAGCAGCTTAACAGGGAGTATAGGCTACACCTTC
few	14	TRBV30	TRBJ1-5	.	CAWSKGDGNQPQHF	TGTGCCTGGAGTAAGGGGGATGGCAATCAGCCCCAGCATTTT
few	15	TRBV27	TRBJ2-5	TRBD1	CASSLDRGGEETQYF	TGTGCCAGCAGTCTGGACAGGGGGGGTGAAGAGACCCAGTACTTC
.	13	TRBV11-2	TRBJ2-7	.	CASRLGGAYEQYF	TGTGCCAGCCGCCTCGGAGGGGCCTACGAGCAGTACTTC
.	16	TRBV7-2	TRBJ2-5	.	CASSPQGIADQETQYF	TGTGCCAGCAGCCCACAGGGAATAGCAGATCAAGAGACCCAGTACTTC
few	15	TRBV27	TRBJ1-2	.	CASSQGTRANYGYTF	TGTGCCAGCAGCCAAGGGACTAGAGCTAACTATGGCTACACCTTC
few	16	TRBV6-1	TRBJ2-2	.	CASSEFRTRGTGELFF	TGTGCCAGCAGTGAATTCCGGACCCGAGGAACCGGGGAGCTGTTTTTT
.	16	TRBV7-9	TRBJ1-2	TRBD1	CASSPRQGAGFYGYTF	TGTGCCAGCAGCCCCCGACAGGGGGCAGGTTTCTATGGCTACACCTTC
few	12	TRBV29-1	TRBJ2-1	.	CSVDSFHNEQFF	TGCAGCGTAGACAGTTTCCACAATGAGCAGTTCTTC
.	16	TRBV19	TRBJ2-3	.	CASSISRVQGTDTQYF	TGTGCCAGTAGTATATCGAGGGTGCAAGGCACAGATACGCAGTATTTT
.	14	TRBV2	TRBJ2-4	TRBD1	CASLHGQEVNIQYF	TGTGCCAGCCTTCATGGACAGGAAGTGAACATTCAGTACTTC
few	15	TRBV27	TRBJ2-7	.	CASSSYTESRFGQYF	TGTGCCAGCAGCTCGTACACAGAGAGCCGGTTCGGGCAGTACTTC
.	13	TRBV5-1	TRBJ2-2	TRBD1	CASNGQGTGELFF	TGCGCCAGCAACGGACAGGGAACCGGGGAGCTGTTTTTT